This T cell receptor beta chain was profiled in a study of blood T cell repertoires in COVID-19. Data came from immunoSEQ multiplex PCR; TCRdb stores just in-frame clones and leaves some out. The data show under 250,000 clones, with around 88% seen just once and over 1.1% held by the top ten. Per germline, CDR1 MNHEY and CDR2 SVGEGT. The ends lost 4 bases at V and 7 bases at J; junction bases unmatched: 6. The CDR3 loop spans 15 amino acids. The specimen was peripheral blood. The TCR sequence derives from an elderly man with acute or convalescent COVID-19. The V gene is TRBV6-2 or TRBV6-3, the J gene TRBJ1-6, with 8 bases identical to TRBD1. The CDR3 region has the DNA TGTGCCAGCAGTTTCCGGACAGGGAGGAATTCACCCCTCCACTTT. It specifies CASSFRTGRNSPLHF.